This note documents a single TCR beta chain sequence. The antigen is unknown. The DNA ends 3 residues before the CDR3 does, and the rest of the CDR3 is filled in from the germline J gene. CDR3 length equals 14 residues. Trimming took 5 bases from V and 4 from J, leaving 16 bases between them. The germline gives CDR1 SGHRS, CDR2 YFSETQ. Sequencing input was equivalent genomic DNA from CVID and controls. The table came from immunoSEQ multiplex PCR; TCRdb's copy has only in-frame clones and leaves some out. This sample carries around 15,000 clones, none of them present only once. The data originate from a study of T cell clonality in common variable immunodeficiency. Overall study findings and caveats: In common variable immunodeficiency, TCR beta chains reportedly carried fewer deletions and N-nucleotide insertions. Fewer TCRbeta clones were shared among CVID subjects than controls. CVID subjects showed higher TCRbeta clonality than healthy controls.

Both groups were predominantly of Caucasian heritage. The sequenced sample consisted of peripheral blood mononuclear cells. The chain couples TRBV5-1 to TRBJ2-7; tentatively, D is TRBD1 (6 bases). This TCR was recovered from a human donor with common variable immunodeficiency. Partial CDR3 DNA: TGCGCCAGCAGTTTCGACAGGCTAATATACGAG. This codes for CASSFDRLIYE. The entire CDR3 is CASSFDRLIYEQYF.